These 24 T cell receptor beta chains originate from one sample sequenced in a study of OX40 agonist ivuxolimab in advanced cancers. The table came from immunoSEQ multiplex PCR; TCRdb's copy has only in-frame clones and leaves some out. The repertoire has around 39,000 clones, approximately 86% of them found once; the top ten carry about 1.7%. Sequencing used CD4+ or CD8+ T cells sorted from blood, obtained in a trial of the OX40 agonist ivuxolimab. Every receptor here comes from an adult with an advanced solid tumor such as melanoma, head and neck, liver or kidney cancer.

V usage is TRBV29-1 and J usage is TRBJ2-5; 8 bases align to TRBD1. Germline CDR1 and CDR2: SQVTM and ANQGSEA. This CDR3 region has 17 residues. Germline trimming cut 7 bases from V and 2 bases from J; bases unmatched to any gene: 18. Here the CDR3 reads CSGTRQTGVVGQETQYF. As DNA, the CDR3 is TGCAGCGGAACTCGTCAGACAGGGGTAGTGGGACAAGAGACCCAGTACTTC. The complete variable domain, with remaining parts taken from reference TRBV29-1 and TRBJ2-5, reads SAVISQKPSRDICQRGTSLTIQCQVDSQVTMMFWYRQQPGQSLTLIATANQGSEATYESGFVIDKFPISRPNLTFSTLTVSNMSPEDSSIYLCSGTRQTGVVGQETQYFGPGTRLLVL.

This CDR3 reads CASSFSGDTLYGYTF. The CDR3 region has the DNA TGTGCCAGCAGCTTTAGCGGGGACACTCTCTATGGCTACACCTTC. The chain is built from TRBV7-2 and TRBJ1-2; TRBD1 might be the D (6 bases). Per the germline V gene, CDR1 is SGHTA and CDR2 is FQGNSA. Trimming pared 3 bases from V and 4 bases from J, leaving 15 bases between. The CDR3 is 15 residues long.

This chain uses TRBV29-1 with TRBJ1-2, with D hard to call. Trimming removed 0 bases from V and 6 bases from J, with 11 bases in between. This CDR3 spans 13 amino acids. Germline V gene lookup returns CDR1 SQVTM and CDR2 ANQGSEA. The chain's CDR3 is CSVEDNFGDGYTF. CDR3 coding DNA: TGCAGCGTTGAAGACAACTTTGGCGATGGCTACACCTTC.

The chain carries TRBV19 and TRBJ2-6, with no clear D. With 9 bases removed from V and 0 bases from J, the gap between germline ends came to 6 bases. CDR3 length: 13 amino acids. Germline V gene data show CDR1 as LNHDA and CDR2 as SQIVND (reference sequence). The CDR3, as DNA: TGTGCCAGCTCTTACTCTGGGGCCAACGTCCTGACTTTC. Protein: CASSYSGANVLTF.

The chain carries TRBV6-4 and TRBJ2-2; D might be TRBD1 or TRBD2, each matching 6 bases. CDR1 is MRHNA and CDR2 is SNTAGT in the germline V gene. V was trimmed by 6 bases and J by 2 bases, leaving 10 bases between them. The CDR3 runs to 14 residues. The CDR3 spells CASSEGGNTGELFF. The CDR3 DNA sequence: TGTGCCAGCAGCGAGGGGGGCAACACCGGGGAGCTGTTTTTT.

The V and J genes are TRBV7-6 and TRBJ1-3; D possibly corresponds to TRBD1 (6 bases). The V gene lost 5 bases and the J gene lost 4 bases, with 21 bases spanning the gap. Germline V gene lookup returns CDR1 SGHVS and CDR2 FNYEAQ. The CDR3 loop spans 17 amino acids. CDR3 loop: CASSAKGLGARGNTIYF. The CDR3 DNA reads TGTGCCAGCAGCGCCAAGGGTTTGGGGGCCAGAGGAAACACCATATATTTT.

The CDR3 nucleotides are TGTGCCAGCAGCTTGGCGGGGGGGCCCACAGATACGCAGTATTTT. Residues: CASSLAGGPTDTQYF. This chain connects TRBV7-3 to TRBJ2-3; 9 bases fit TRBD2. CDR3 size: 15 residues. CDR1 SGHTA and CDR2 FQGTGA come from the germline V gene. Germline trimming cut 3 bases from V and 2 bases from J; bases unmatched to any gene: 3.

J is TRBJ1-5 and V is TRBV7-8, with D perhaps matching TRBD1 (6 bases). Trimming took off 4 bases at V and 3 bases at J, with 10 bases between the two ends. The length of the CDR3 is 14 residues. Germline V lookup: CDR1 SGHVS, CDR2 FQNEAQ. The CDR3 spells CASSSDSHNQPQHF. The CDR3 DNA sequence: TGTGCCAGCAGCTCGGACAGTCACAATCAGCCCCAGCATTTT.

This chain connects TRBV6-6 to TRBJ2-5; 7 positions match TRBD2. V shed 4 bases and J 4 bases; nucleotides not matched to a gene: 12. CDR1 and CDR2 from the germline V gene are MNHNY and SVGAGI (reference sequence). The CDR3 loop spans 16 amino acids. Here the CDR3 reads CASSSLGGGTRETQYF. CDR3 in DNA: TGTGCCAGCAGTTCCCTGGGGGGGGGTACGAGAGAGACCCAGTACTTC.

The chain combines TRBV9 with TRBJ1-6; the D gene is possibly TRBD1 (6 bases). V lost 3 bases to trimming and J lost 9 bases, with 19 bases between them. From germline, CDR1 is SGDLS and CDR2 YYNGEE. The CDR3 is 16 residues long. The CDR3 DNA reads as TGTGCCAGCAGCGACCTCAGGGGAGGGGGGATTTCACCCCTCCACTTT. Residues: CASSDLRGGGISPLHF.

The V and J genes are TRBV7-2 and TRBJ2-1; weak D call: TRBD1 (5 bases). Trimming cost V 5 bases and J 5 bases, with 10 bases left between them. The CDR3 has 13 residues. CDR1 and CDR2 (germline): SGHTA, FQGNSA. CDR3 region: CASSTDRHNEQFF. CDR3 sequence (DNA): TGTGCCAGCAGCACTGACAGACACAATGAGCAGTTCTTC.

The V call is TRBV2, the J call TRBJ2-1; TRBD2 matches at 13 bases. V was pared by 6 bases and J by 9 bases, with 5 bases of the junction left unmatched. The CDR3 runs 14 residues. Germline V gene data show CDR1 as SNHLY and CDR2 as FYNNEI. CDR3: CASSRTSGGSEQFF. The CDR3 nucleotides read TGTGCCAGCAGCAGGACTAGCGGGGGCAGTGAGCAGTTCTTC. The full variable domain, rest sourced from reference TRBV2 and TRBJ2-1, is EPEVTQTPSHQVTQMGQEVILRCVPISNHLYFYWYRQILGQKVEFLVSFYNNEISEKSEIFDDQFSVERPDGSNFTLKIRSTKLEDSAMYFCASSRTSGGSEQFFGPGTRLTVL.

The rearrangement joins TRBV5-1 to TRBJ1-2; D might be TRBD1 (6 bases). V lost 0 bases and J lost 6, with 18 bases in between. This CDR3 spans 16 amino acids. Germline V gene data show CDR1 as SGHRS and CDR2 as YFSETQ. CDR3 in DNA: TGCGCCAGCAGCTTGGACTCTGGGGGCAGAGTCGATGGCTACACCTTC. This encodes CASSLDSGGRVDGYTF.

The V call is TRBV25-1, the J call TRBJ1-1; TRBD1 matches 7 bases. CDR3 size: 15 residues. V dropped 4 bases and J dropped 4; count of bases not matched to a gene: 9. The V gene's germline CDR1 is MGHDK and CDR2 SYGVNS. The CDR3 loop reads CASSAIRGEGTEAFF. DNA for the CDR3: TGTGCCAGCAGTGCGATCAGGGGGGAAGGCACTGAAGCTTTCTTT.

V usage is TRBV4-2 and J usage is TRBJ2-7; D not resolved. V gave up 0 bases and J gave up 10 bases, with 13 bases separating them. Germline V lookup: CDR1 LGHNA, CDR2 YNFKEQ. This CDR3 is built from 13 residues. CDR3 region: CASSQERLSDQYF. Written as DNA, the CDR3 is TGTGCCAGCAGCCAAGAACGGCTTTCCGACCAGTACTTC.

Here the CDR3 reads CASSPRDGYEQYF. CDR3 in DNA: TGTGCCAGCAGTCCCCGGGACGGCTACGAGCAGTACTTC. This chain uses TRBV7-2 with TRBJ2-7; D might be TRBD1 or TRBD2, each matching 5 bases. CDR3 length: 13 amino acids. CDR1 is SGHTA, CDR2 FQGNSA, per germline. Deletions cut 6 bases from V and 3 bases from J, with 12 bases between.

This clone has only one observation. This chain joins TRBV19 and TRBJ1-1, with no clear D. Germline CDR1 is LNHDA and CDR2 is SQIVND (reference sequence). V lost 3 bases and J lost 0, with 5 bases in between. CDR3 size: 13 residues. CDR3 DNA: TGTGCCAGTAGTATCCAAGTGAACACTGAAGCTTTCTTT. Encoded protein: CASSIQVNTEAFF.

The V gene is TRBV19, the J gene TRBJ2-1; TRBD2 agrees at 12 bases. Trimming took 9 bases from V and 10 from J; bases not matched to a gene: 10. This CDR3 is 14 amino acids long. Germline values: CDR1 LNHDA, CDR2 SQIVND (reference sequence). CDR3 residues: CASLTSGGRREQFF. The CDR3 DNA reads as TGTGCCAGCCTGACTAGCGGGGGCCGCAGGGAGCAGTTCTTC.

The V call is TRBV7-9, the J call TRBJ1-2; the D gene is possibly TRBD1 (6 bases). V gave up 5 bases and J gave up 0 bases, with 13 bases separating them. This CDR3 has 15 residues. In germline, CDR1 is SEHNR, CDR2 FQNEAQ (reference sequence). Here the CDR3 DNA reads TGTGCCAGCAGCCAATTGGACAGAACTAACTATGGCTACACCTTC. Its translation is CASSQLDRTNYGYTF.

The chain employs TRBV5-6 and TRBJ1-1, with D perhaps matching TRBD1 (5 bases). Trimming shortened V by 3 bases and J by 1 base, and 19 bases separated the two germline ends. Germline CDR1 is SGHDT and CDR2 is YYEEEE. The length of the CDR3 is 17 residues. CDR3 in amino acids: CASSSLRRGSGNTEAFF. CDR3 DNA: TGTGCCAGCAGCTCGCTTCGGCGGGGGTCCGGGAACACTGAAGCTTTCTTT. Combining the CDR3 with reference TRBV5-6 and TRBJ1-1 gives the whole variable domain DAGVTQSPTHLIKTRGQQVTLRCSPKSGHDTVSWYQQALGQGPQFIFQYYEEEERQRGNFPDRFSGHQFPNYSSELNVNALLLGDSALYLCASSSLRRGSGNTEAFFGQGTRLTVV.

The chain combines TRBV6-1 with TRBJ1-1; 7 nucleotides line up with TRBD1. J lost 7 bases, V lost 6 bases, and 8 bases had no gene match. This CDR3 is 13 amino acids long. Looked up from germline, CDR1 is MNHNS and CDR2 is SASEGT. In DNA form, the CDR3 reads TGTGCCAGCAGCCGCGGGACAGACCGTGAAGCTTTCTTT. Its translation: CASSRGTDREAFF.

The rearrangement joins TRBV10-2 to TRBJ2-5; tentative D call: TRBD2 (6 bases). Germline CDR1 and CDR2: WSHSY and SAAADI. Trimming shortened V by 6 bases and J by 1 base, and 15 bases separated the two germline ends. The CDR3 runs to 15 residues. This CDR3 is CASRGGFGAQETQYF. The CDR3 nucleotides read TGCGCCAGCAGGGGAGGTTTTGGGGCCCAAGAGACCCAGTACTTC.

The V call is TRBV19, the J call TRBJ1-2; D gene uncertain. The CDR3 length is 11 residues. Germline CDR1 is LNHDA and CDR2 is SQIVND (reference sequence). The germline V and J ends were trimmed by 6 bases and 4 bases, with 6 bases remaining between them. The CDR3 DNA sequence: TGTGCCAGTAGACAGTTCTATGGCTACACCTTC. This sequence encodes CASRQFYGYTF.

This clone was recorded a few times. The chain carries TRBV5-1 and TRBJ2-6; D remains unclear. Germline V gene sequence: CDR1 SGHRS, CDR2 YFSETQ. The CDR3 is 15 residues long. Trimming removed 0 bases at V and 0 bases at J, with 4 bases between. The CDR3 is CASSLEASGANVLTF. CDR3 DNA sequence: TGCGCCAGCAGCTTGGAGGCCTCTGGGGCCAACGTCCTGACTTTC.